This T cell receptor beta chain appears in the sequencing data of a study of T-cell reconstitution after alpha-beta-depleted transplantation in children. The germline CDR1 and CDR2 sequences are SGHRS and YFSETQ. V dropped 4 bases and J dropped 6; count of bases not matched to a gene: 13. The length of the CDR3 is 15 residues. The TCRbeta library was prepared with unique molecular identifiers. TCRdb fed the PCR reads into MiXCR, producing one record per CDR3 protein. The data hold about 1,000,000 distinct CDR3 sequences, with less than 30% observed a single time. A remark on this clonotype: The antigen is not known.

Study conclusions and caveats: T-cell counts and diversity at one year following transplant were attributed mainly to newly produced T cells. Recipient T cells and thymic progenitors that survived were the source of the high TCRbeta diversity seen at day 60 in some patients.

The chain recombines TRBV5-1 with TRBJ2-7, with 7 nucleotides matching TRBD1. Sequenced material: PBMCs, mostly from graft donor cells, taken 360 days after TCRalphabeta/CD19-depleted stem cell transplant. This clonotype was sampled from a boy under two years old who had a stem cell transplant for SCID, so the T cells may come from the graft donor. CDR3 in DNA: TGCGCCAGCAGCCACCTCCCCGGGACAGACGCCGAGCAGTACTTC. Amino acids: CASSHLPGTDAEQYF.